These T cell receptor beta chains were read from a single sample in a study of cytomegalovirus exposure and HLA in healthy donors. The assay was immunoSEQ multiplex PCR, and TCRdb's table has in-frame clones only and misses some. The table records about 160,000 clones, around 72% of them present only once. The sequenced sample consisted of PBMCs. All receptors come from a woman aged 40 to 49 in good health and CMV-seropositive. CDR3s leave out the opening cysteine and the closing phenylalanine or tryptophan. The order of the fields is CDR3 length, clone size, D gene, V gene, J gene, CDR3 protein. A D gene is named only where the DNA matches it firmly. Clone size, where shown, is once, few, many, or a class for clones that have expanded.

>10|few|.|TRBV7-9|TRBJ2-7
SSSLAGDEQY
>15|.|TRBD1|TRBV5-6|TRBJ1-2
ASSLKSGTGYPYGYT
>12|once|.|TRBV7-3|TRBJ1-3
ASSLGGTGNTIY
>12|once|.|TRBV27|TRBJ1-2
ASSLSGRRDGYT
>12|.|.|TRBV6-4|TRBJ2-2
ASSAVSRTGELF
>13|.|TRBD1|TRBV6-1|TRBJ2-4
ASSPKVGQTNIQY
>10|.|.|TRBV19|TRBJ1-2
ASSSRGMGYT
>10|.|.|TRBV2|TRBJ2-5
AGGTAQETQY
>10|.|.|TRBV7-9|TRBJ1-1
SSSSDKGKAF
>11|.|TRBD1|TRBV25-1|TRBJ2-1
AGSRTGRNEQF
>13|.|.|TRBV5-1|TRBJ1-4
ASRGSGGSNEKLF
>13|.|TRBD1|TRBV6-1|TRBJ1-2
ASRATGLETYGYT
>11|few|.|TRBV6-5|TRBJ1-1
ASSYSGGGEAF
>13|.|TRBD2|TRBV4-2|.
ASSQERGVSYEQY
>12|.|.|TRBV9|TRBJ2-2
ASSVGTYTGELF
>13|.|.|TRBV18|TRBJ1-3
ASSPIDRTRNTIY
>12|.|.|TRBV5-1|TRBJ1-1
ASSLAGGNTEAF
>14|.|TRBD1|TRBV2|TRBJ1-6
ASRDRPNIINSPLH
>10|.|.|TRBV29-1|TRBJ2-1
SGLSSYNEQF
>11|.|.|TRBV14|TRBJ1-5
ASSQDGGQPQH
>12|.|.|TRBV6-6|TRBJ1-6
ASSYMGAGSPLH
>11|.|.|TRBV29-1|TRBJ2-3
SVDGARTDTQY
>10|once|.|TRBV6-1|TRBJ2-7
ASGDGHPQKY
>12|.|TRBD1|TRBV10-2|TRBJ1-3
ASSAGGTGNTIY
>12|few|.|TRBV6-5|TRBJ1-5
ASSYSPGRAGEH
>9|few|TRBD1|TRBV20-1|TRBJ1-1
SAIQGGRAF
>11|.|.|TRBV18|TRBJ1-2
ASSRGRDNGYT
>13|.|.|TRBV7-9|TRBJ2-5
AFGGEQGTQETQY
>12|.|.|TRBV4-1|TRBJ2-3
ASSQFSGTDTQY
>9|.|.|TRBV19|TRBJ1-2
ASSDFGGYT
>14|.|TRBD2|TRBV7-8|TRBJ2-2
ASRGLAGVPTGELF
>13|.|.|TRBV5-8|TRBJ1-5
ASSPPVGAGQPQH
>13|.|.|TRBV29-1|TRBJ1-1
SVALSGGWNTEAF
>11|few|TRBD1|TRBV5-1|TRBJ2-1
ATRTGEKNEQF
>11|once|.|TRBV7-2|TRBJ1-5
ASSLQGSQPQH
>14|.|TRBD2|TRBV6-4|TRBJ2-3
ASSDGTSGGTDTQY
>13|.|TRBD2|TRBV9|TRBJ2-3
ASSVSGGRTDTQY
>18|.|.|TRBV4-2|TRBJ1-6
ASSHELGKNSLGNLLPLH
>12|.|.|TRBV28|TRBJ2-1
ASSLAAGWNEQF
>12|.|TRBD2|TRBV7-3|TRBJ2-7
ASSLKRGAYEQY
>13|.|.|TRBV18|TRBJ1-5
ASSPPGFGNQPQH
>12|.|.|TRBV6-1|TRBJ1-5
ASSPTGRDQPQH
>11|.|TRBD1|TRBV6-5|TRBJ1-2
AITPGGFRSYT
>11|.|TRBD2|TRBV6-6|TRBJ2-1
ASRSGVYNEQF